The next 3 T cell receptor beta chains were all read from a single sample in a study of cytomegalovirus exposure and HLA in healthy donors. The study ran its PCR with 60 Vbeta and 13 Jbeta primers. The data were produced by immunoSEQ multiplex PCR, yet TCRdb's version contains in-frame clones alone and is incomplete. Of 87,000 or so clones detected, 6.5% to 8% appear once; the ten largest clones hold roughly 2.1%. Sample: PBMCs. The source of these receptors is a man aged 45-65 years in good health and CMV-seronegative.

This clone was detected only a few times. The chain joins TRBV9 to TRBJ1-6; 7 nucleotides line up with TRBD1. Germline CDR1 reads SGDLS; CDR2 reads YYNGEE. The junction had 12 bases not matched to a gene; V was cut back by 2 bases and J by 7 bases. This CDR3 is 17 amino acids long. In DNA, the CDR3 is TGTGCCAGCAGCGTGGGACGGGGTCCAGGGGGGAATTCACCCCTCCACTTT. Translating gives CASSVGRGPGGNSPLHF.

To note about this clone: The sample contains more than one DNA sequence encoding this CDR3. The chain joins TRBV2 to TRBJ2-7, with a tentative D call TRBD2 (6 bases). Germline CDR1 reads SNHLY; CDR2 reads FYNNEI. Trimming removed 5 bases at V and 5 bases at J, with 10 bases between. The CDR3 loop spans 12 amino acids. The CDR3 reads CASSPGGDEQYF. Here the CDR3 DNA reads TGTGCCAGCAGTCCCGGAGGGGACGAGCAGTACTTC.

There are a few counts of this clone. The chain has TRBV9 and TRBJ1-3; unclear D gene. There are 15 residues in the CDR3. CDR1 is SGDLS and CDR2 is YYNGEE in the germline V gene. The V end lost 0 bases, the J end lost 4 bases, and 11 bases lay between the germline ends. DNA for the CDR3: TGTGCCAGCAGCGTAGGGCTTGGGCTCGGAAACACCATATATTTT. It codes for CASSVGLGLGNTIYF.